The clone carrying this T cell receptor (beta chain) was seen only a few times. Antigen unknown. This entry is derived from a study of T-cell memory formation after mild COVID-19. Study-level background: Largely, the TCR clusters proved donor specific. Points from the study as a whole: Later expanders leaned CD4+, whereas clones that contracted between day 15 and 85 were balanced CD4/CD8.

TCRdb re-called the 5' RACE reads through MiXCR, storing one row per CDR3 protein. In the table there are about 90,000 distinct CDR3 sequences, around 13% of which are singletons. The CDR3 spans 14 residues. The ends were cut back, 1 base at V and 1 base at J, with 8 bases in the middle. The specimen sequenced was PBMCs or a T cell subset sorted from them (not recorded which). The chain combines TRBV23-1 with TRBJ2-7; the D call may be TRBD1 or TRBD2 (5 bases each). TRBV23-1 is known as an ORF, though its function is uncertain. This TCR derives from an adult woman who had mild COVID-19 (a few samples of this study predate the infection). Cell type and time point are not known. In nucleotides, the CDR3 is TGCGCCAGCAGTCAATGGGGGTGTTCCTACGAGCAGTACTTC. This gives the protein CASSQWGCSYEQYF.